The 28 T cell receptor beta chains below come from one sample, sequenced in a study of cytomegalovirus exposure and HLA in healthy donors. Primers: 60 Vbeta forward and 13 Jbeta reverse. The method was immunoSEQ multiplex PCR; TCRdb's version includes in-frame clones alone and lacks a portion of them. The sample records some 160,000 clones, approximately 80% being singletons. The sample was PBMCs. All receptors derive from a woman in her late teens or twenties in good health and CMV-seronegative.

This chain connects TRBV5-4 to TRBJ1-2; D is undetermined. CDR1 SGHNT and CDR2 YYREEE come from the germline V gene (reference sequence). The V gene lost 1 base and the J gene lost 7 bases, with 8 bases spanning the gap. The CDR3 totals 12 residues. In DNA form, the CDR3 reads TGTGCCAGCAGCTTGCCCTTTCTTGGCTACACCTTC. Protein product: CASSLPFLGYTF.

This clone was found a few times. This rearrangement joins TRBV6-1 to TRBJ2-6, with D unclear. This CDR3 spans 13 amino acids. From germline, CDR1 is MNHNS and CDR2 SASEGT. Trimming left V 6 bases short and J 1 base short, with 4 bases between. The CDR3 DNA reads as TGTGCCAGCAGCGGTTCTGGGGCCAACGTCCTGACTTTC. This sequence encodes CASSGSGANVLTF.

The chain carries TRBV9 and TRBJ1-1, with D possibly TRBD1 on 6 matching bases. Per the germline V gene, CDR1 is SGDLS and CDR2 is YYNGEE. The CDR3 has 15 residues. V shed 0 bases and J shed 5 bases, with 14 bases lying between them. This chain's CDR3 is CASSVVGGLGTEAFF. DNA for the CDR3: TGTGCCAGCAGCGTAGTGGGGGGGCTGGGGACTGAAGCTTTCTTT. The full variable domain, with the rest looked up from reference TRBV9 and TRBJ1-1, is DSGVTQTPKHLITATGQRVTLRCSPRSGDLSVYWYQQSLDQGLQFLIQYYNGEERAKGNILERFSAQQFPDLHSELNLSSLELGDSALYFCASSVVGGLGTEAFFGQGTRLTVV.

The genes are TRBV7-6 and TRBJ2-1, with 10 bases matching TRBD2. The CDR3 extends over 14 amino acids. Looked up from germline, CDR1 is SGHVS and CDR2 is FNYEAQ. V shed 6 bases, J shed 9 bases, and the junction held 8 bases outside the gene matches. The CDR3 sequence: CASSSSGGAVEQFF. CDR3 sequence (DNA): TGTGCCAGCAGTTCCAGCGGGGGGGCGGTTGAGCAGTTCTTC.

V and J are TRBV5-6 and TRBJ1-1; 7 bases are shared with TRBD1. The CDR3 covers 12 residues. Germline assignment: CDR1 SGHDT and CDR2 YYEEEE. With V trimmed by 3 bases and J by 7 bases, 3 bases remained unmatched. CDR3 sequence reads: CASSYTGVEAFF. CDR3 in DNA: TGTGCCAGCAGCTATACAGGGGTTGAAGCTTTCTTT.

The chain carries TRBV19 and TRBJ1-1; TRBD1 might be the D (5 bases). Per the germline V gene, CDR1 is LNHDA and CDR2 is SQIVND (reference sequence). V lost 6 bases, J lost 4 bases, and 15 bases lay in between. The CDR3 is 14 amino acids. CDR3 loop: CASRPQGQITEAFF. Here the CDR3 DNA reads TGTGCCAGTAGGCCCCAGGGTCAGATCACTGAAGCTTTCTTT. Looking up the rest from reference TRBV19 and TRBJ1-1 gives the full variable domain: DGGITQSPKYLFRKEGQNVTLSCEQNLNHDAMYWYRQDPGQGLRLIYYSQIVNDFQKGDIAEGYSVSREKKESFPLTVTSAQKNPTAFYLCASRPQGQITEAFFGQGTRLTVV.

V usage is TRBV28 and J usage is TRBJ1-5; a possible D gene is TRBD1 (6 bases). V was shortened by 7 bases and J by 2 bases, with 15 bases between the two germline ends. Germline V gene sequence: CDR1 MDHEN, CDR2 SYDVKM. The CDR3 sequence is 15 residues long. DNA for the CDR3: TGTGCCAGCAACGGGGGGCTAAACGGCAATCAGCCCCAGCATTTT. It yields the protein CASNGGLNGNQPQHF.

V usage is TRBV6-5 and J usage is TRBJ1-2; unclear D gene. In germline, CDR1 is MNHEY, CDR2 SVGAGI. Trimming pared 0 bases from V and 4 bases from J, leaving 12 bases between. The CDR3 has 15 amino acids. For the CDR3, the DNA is TGTGCCAGCAGTTACTCTAACAGACCGACCTATGGCTACACCTTC. This translates into CASSYSNRPTYGYTF.

The rearrangement uses TRBV10-1 and TRBJ2-2; 7 nucleotides align to TRBD1. This CDR3 has 14 amino acids. Germline V gene lookup returns CDR1 WNHNN and CDR2 SYGVQD (reference sequence). Unmatched junction bases numbered 11, after V lost 8 bases and J lost 8 bases. The CDR3 region is CASSLGQLVGELFF. Here the CDR3 DNA reads TGCGCCAGCTCCTTGGGACAGTTGGTAGGGGAGCTGTTTTTT.

The gene calls are TRBV28 and TRBJ1-5; 8 nucleotides agree with TRBD1. The CDR3 spans 14 residues. Germline V gives CDR1 MDHEN, CDR2 SYDVKM. J lost 3 bases, V lost 5 bases, and 3 bases had no gene match. The CDR3: CASSPTGANQPQHF. CDR3 DNA sequence: TGTGCCAGCAGTCCGACAGGGGCCAATCAGCCCCAGCATTTT.

The chain combines TRBV19 with TRBJ1-2; 8 nucleotides line up with TRBD1. CDR3 size: 16 residues. Germline V lookup: CDR1 LNHDA, CDR2 SQIVND (reference sequence). V shed 1 base and J 8 bases; nucleotides not matched to a gene: 12. The CDR3 nucleotides are TGTGCCAGTAGTATAGTATCTAAGCAGGGGGCAGGAGGCTACACCTTC. This encodes CASSIVSKQGAGGYTF. Filled out from reference TRBV19 and TRBJ1-2, the complete variable domain reads DGGITQSPKYLFRKEGQNVTLSCEQNLNHDAMYWYRQDPGQGLRLIYYSQIVNDFQKGDIAEGYSVSREKKESFPLTVTSAQKNPTAFYLCASSIVSKQGAGGYTFGSGTRLTVV.

This chain uses TRBV4-1 with TRBJ1-3; TRBD1 agrees at 7 bases. V lost 3 bases, J lost 0 bases, and 2 bases stayed unmatched. The CDR3 length is 15 residues. Germline CDR1 reads MGHRA; CDR2 reads YSYEKL. CDR3 bases: TGCGCCAGCAGCCAGGGACAGCGCTCTGGAAACACCATATATTTT. This encodes CASSQGQRSGNTIYF.

The chain combines TRBV7-2 with TRBJ1-1; no clear D. Between the trimmed V and J ends, which lost 1 base and 11 bases, there was a span of 5 bases. The CDR3 spans 10 residues. Germline CDR1 SGHTA, CDR2 FQGNSA. CDR3: CASSLVRAFF. CDR3 in DNA: TGTGCCAGCAGCTTAGTACGGGCTTTCTTT.

The V call is TRBV5-6, the J call TRBJ2-7; 7 positions agree with TRBD1. The CDR3 sequence is 13 residues long. Per the germline V gene, CDR1 is SGHDT and CDR2 is YYEEEE. J was trimmed by 2 bases and V by 3 bases; bases with no gene match: 2. CDR3 in amino acids: CASSWDSPYEQYF. In DNA, the CDR3 is TGTGCCAGCAGCTGGGACAGTCCCTACGAGCAGTACTTC.

The chain carries TRBV6-5 and TRBJ2-7; TRBD2 aligns across 9 bases. There are 14 residues in the CDR3. Germline CDR1 reads MNHEY; CDR2 reads SVGAGI. The V segment lost 7 bases and the J segment 1 base; nucleotides outside the gene matches: 5. CDR3 protein: CASTSGLASYEQYF. CDR3 in DNA: TGTGCCAGCACCTCGGGACTAGCTTCCTACGAGCAGTACTTC.

This rearrangement joins TRBV6-5 to TRBJ1-2; no firm D call. The germline V gene has CDR1 MNHEY and CDR2 SVGAGI. The CDR3 extends over 15 amino acids. V lost 2 bases and J 8 bases, leaving 18 bases between the germline ends. CDR3 coding DNA: TGTGCCAGCAGTTACCGGGGTTCGGCATCGGGCGGCTACACCTTC. Protein: CASSYRGSASGGYTF.

This clone has more than one count but fewer than ten. For the CDR3, the DNA is TGCAGCGTTCAGACAGGGGAATCACCCCTCCACTTT. This translates into CSVQTGESPLHF. This rearrangement joins TRBV29-1 to TRBJ1-6; 8 bases match TRBD1. This CDR3 comprises 12 residues. Germline V gives CDR1 SQVTM, CDR2 ANQGSEA. With 5 bases clipped from V and 10 bases from J, the junction kept 4 bases outside the gene matches.

The chain carries TRBV10-1 and TRBJ2-5; 9 nucleotides align to TRBD1. Germline-derived CDR1 and CDR2 are WNHNN and SYGVQD (reference sequence). Trimming cost V 4 bases and J 0 bases; bases outside gene matches: 6. The CDR3 is made up of 16 amino acids. This chain's CDR3 is CASSGTGDGNQETQYF. The CDR3 coding sequence is TGCGCCAGCAGTGGGACAGGGGATGGAAACCAAGAGACCCAGTACTTC.

The chain uses TRBV2 and TRBJ2-5, with D uncertain. Matching the DNA end better, TRBJ2-7 makes the J call doubtful. Germline V lookup: CDR1 SNHLY, CDR2 FYNNEI. The CDR3 totals 11 residues. Here the CDR3 reads CASSENYEQYF. The CDR3 DNA reads TGTGCCAGCAGTGAAAATTACGAGCAGTACTTC.

The chain carries TRBV5-1 and TRBJ1-4; no definite D call. CDR1 and CDR2 from the germline V gene are SGHRS and YFSETQ. This CDR3 has 13 residues. Between the trimmed V and J ends, which lost 4 bases and 8 bases, there was a span of 12 bases. The CDR3 sequence is CASSPGSQEKLFF. The CDR3 nucleotides read TGCGCCAGCAGCCCGGGGTCCCAGGAAAAACTGTTTTTT.

This clone was counted a few times. The junction shows a germline mismatch at one end, possibly a read error. This chain connects TRBV5-1 to TRBJ1-2; 10 bases map to TRBD1. Germline assignment: CDR1 SGHRS and CDR2 YFSETQ. The CDR3 has 16 amino acids. The CDR3: CASSPTPDRGGYVYTF. DNA for the CDR3: TGCGCCAGCAGCCCCACCCCGGACAGGGGGGGCTATGTCTACACCTTC. The complete variable domain, with remaining parts taken from reference TRBV5-1 and TRBJ1-2, reads KAGVTQTPRYLIKTRGQQVTLSCSPISGHRSVSWYQQTPGQGLQFLFEYFSETQRNKGNFPGRFSGRQFSNSRSEMNVSTLELGDSALYLCASSPTPDRGGYVYTFGSGTRLTVV.

The chain combines TRBV5-6 with TRBJ2-7; TRBD1 might be the D (5 bases). The CDR3 is 14 amino acids. Trimming took off 2 bases at V and 0 bases at J, with 9 bases between the two ends. Germline lookup yields CDR1 SGHDT and CDR2 YYEEEE. CDR3 sequence: CASSFLQASYEQYF. The CDR3 DNA sequence: TGTGCCAGCAGCTTTTTACAGGCCTCCTACGAGCAGTACTTC.

This clone was seen more than once but under ten times. V usage is TRBV5-1 and J usage is TRBJ1-1; D not resolved. The CDR3 loop spans 15 amino acids. The V and J ends lost 2 bases and 0 bases respectively, with 11 bases between them. Per germline, CDR1 SGHRS and CDR2 YFSETQ. CDR3 nucleotide sequence: TGCGCCAGCAGCTTCGAGAGCACGATGAACACTGAAGCTTTCTTT. Protein sequence: CASSFESTMNTEAFF.

The sample holds one count of this clone. This chain uses TRBV2 with TRBJ2-2, with a tentative D call TRBD1 (8 bases). V was trimmed by 7 bases and J by 5 bases, leaving 17 bases between them. Germline lookup yields CDR1 SNHLY and CDR2 FYNNEI. The length of the CDR3 is 15 residues. The CDR3 here is CASKRVQGGTGELFF. For the CDR3, the DNA is TGTGCCAGCAAGCGGGTACAGGGGGGGACCGGGGAGCTGTTTTTT.

This rearrangement joins TRBV11-2 to TRBJ2-2, with 7 bases fitting TRBD2. Germline-derived CDR1 and CDR2 are SGHAT and FQNNGV. This CDR3 contains 17 residues. The ends lost 0 bases at V and 0 bases at J; junction bases unmatched: 4. This CDR3 is CASSLEVGGANTGELFF. CDR3 nucleotides: TGTGCCAGCAGCTTAGAGGTTGGGGGGGCGAACACCGGGGAGCTGTTTTTT. The variable domain in full, completed from reference TRBV11-2 and TRBJ2-2, reads EAGVAQSPRYKIIEKRQSVAFWCNPISGHATLYWYQQILGQGPKLLIQFQNNGVVDDSQLPKDRFSAERLKGVDSTLKIQPAKLEDSAVYLCASSLEVGGANTGELFFGEGSRLTVL.

The rearrangement links TRBV5-6 to TRBJ2-1; 11 bases align to TRBD1. CDR3 size: 14 residues. The V and J ends lost 4 bases and 6 bases, in that order; junction bases with no gene match: 3. Germline V lookup: CDR1 SGHDT, CDR2 YYEEEE. CDR3 coding DNA: TGTGCCAGCAGCAGGGACAGGGGGTTCAATGAGCAGTTCTTC. Protein product: CASSRDRGFNEQFF.

This clone was recorded only once. The chain's CDR3 is CASSEGTGWGYTF. CDR3 nucleotides: TGTGCCAGCAGTGAAGGGACAGGCTGGGGCTACACCTTC. V is TRBV6-1 and J is TRBJ1-2; 7 bases map to TRBD1. Trimming at V came to 1 base and at J to 8 bases, leaving 4 bases not matched to a gene. Per the germline V gene, CDR1 is MNHNS and CDR2 is SASEGT. The CDR3 is 13 residues long.

J is TRBJ2-5 and V is TRBV19; D might be TRBD2 (6 bases). The J call may be incorrect, as the DNA end agrees better with TRBJ2-7. The germline V gene encodes CDR1 LNHDA and CDR2 SQIVND (reference sequence). This CDR3 contains 14 residues. The CDR3 DNA reads as TGTGCCAGTAGTACTCGGGGGACCTCCTACGAGCAGTACTTC. Translated, it gives CASSTRGTSYEQYF.